This TCR beta chain was captured in a study of cytomegalovirus exposure and HLA in healthy donors. Whole-study findings and limits: Later analysis identified some 16,000 TCR beta sequences associated with HLA alleles, using a false discovery rate threshold of 0.05. High specificity and sensitivity for cytomegalovirus status were reported for the classifier. The study dropped some indistinguishable V segments, TRBV6-2 and TRBV6-3 among them.

The CDR3 sequence is 15 residues long. Per the germline V gene, CDR1 is SSHAT and CDR2 is FNYEAQ (reference sequence). PCR involved 60 Vbeta and 13 Jbeta primers. In the original processing: In a later analysis, roughly 11 million of tens of millions of unique beta chains occurred in at least two donors. Produced via immunoSEQ multiplex PCR; TCRdb's table is partial and in-frame only. The V and J calls and clone size are taken from that table; D and trimming were inferred from the DNA. This repertoire shows 120,000 or so clones, over 70% found once; its top ten account for around 3%. This clone turned up a few times. Its target is unknown. The junction departs from the called germline gene at one end, perhaps through a read error.

The material sequenced was PBMCs. V usage is TRBV7-7 and J usage is TRBJ2-7; 7 nucleotides match TRBD1. The source is a woman in her 50s in good health and CMV-seronegative. This CDR3 is CASSLSPGQFYEQYF. In DNA form, the CDR3 reads TGTGCTAGCAGCTTATCCCCGGGACAGTTCTACGAGCAGTACTTC.